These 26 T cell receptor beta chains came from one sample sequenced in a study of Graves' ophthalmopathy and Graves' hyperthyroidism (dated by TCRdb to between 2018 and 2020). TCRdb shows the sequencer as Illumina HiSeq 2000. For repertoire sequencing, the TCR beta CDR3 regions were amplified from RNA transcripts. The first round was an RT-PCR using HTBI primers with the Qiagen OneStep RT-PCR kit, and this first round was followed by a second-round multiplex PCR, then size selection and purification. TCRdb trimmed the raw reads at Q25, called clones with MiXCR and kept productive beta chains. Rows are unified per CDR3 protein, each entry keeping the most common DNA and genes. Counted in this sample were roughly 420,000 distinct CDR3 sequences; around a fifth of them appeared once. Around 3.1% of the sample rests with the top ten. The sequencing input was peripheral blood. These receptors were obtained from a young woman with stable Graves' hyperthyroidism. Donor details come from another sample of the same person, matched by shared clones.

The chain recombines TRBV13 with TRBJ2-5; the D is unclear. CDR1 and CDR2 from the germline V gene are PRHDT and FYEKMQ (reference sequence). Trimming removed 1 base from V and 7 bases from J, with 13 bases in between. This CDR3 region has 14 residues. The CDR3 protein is CASSLESGPRTQYF. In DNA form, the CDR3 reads TGTGCCAGCAGCTTAGAGTCAGGCCCCAGGACCCAGTACTTC. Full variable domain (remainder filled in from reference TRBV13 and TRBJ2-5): AAGVIQSPRHLIKEKRETATLKCYPIPRHDTVYWYQQGPGQDPQFLISFYEKMQSDKGSIPDRFSAQQFSDYHSELNMSSLELGDSALYFCASSLESGPRTQYFGPGTRLLVL.

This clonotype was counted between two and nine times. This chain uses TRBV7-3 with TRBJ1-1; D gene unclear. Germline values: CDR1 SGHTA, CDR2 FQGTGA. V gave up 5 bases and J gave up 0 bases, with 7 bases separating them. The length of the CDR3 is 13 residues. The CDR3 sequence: CASSNGLNTEAFF. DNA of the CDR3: TGTGCCAGCAGCAACGGGTTGAACACTGAAGCTTTCTTT.

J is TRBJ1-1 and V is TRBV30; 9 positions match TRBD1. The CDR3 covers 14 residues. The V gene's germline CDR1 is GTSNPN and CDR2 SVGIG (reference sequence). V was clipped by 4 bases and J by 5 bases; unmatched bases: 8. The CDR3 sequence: CAWTVGQGWTEAFF. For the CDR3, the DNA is TGTGCCTGGACTGTAGGACAGGGGTGGACTGAAGCTTTCTTT.

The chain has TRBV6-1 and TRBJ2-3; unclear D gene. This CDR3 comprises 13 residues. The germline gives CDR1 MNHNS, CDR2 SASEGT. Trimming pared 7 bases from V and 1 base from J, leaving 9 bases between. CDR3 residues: CASKKQGTDTQYF. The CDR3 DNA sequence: TGTGCCAGCAAGAAACAAGGCACAGATACGCAGTATTTT.

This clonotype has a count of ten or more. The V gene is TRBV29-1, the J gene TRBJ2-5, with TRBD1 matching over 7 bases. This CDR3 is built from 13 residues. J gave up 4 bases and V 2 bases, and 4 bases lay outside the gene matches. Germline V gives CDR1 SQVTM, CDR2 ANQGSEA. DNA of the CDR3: TGCAGCGTTGAACGGGACAGCGCAGAGACCCAGTACTTC. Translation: CSVERDSAETQYF.

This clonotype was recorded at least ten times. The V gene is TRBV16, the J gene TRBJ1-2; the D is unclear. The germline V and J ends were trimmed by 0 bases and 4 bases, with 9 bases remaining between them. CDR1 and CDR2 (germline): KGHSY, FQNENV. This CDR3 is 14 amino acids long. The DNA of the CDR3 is TGTGCCAGCAGCCAATCTGGGGTTTCCTATGGCTACACCTTC. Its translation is CASSQSGVSYGYTF.

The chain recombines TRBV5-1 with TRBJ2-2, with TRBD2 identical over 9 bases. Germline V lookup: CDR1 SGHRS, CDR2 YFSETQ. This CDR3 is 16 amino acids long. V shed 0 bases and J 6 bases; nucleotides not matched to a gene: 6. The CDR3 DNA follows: TGCGCCAGCAGCTTGGGGGGACTAGCCCATTCCGGGGAGCTGTTTTTT. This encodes CASSLGGLAHSGELFF.

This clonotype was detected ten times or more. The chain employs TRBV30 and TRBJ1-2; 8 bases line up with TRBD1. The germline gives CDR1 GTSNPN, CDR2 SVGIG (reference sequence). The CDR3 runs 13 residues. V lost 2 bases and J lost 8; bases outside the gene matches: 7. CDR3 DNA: TGTGCCTGGAGTACCGGACAGGGACCCGGCTACACCTTC. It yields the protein CAWSTGQGPGYTF.

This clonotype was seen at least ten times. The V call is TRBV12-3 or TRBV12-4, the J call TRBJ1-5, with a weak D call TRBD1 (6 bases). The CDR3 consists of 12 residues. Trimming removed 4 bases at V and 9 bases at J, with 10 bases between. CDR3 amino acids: CASSSTGRPQHF. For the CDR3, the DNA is TGTGCCAGCAGTTCGACAGGCAGGCCCCAGCATTTT.

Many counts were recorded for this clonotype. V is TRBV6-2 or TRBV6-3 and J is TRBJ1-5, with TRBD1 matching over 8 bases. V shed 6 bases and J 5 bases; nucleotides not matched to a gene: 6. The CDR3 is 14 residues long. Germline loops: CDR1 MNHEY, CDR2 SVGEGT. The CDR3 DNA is TGTGCCAGCAGAAAGGGACAGGCCTATCAGCCCCAGCATTTT. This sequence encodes CASRKGQAYQPQHF.

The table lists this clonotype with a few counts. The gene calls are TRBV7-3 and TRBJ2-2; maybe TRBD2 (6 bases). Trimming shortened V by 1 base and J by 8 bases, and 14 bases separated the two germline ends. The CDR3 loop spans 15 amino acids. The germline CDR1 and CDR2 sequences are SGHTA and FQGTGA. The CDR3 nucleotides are TGTGCCAGCAGCTTAATGGGCAGGGAGGAAGGGGAGCTGTTTTTT. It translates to CASSLMGREEGELFF. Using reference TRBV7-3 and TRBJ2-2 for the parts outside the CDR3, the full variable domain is GAGVSQTPSNKVTEKGKYVELRCDPISGHTALYWYRQSLGQGPEFLIYFQGTGAADDSGLPNDRFFAVRPEGSVSTLKIQRTERGDSAVYLCASSLMGREEGELFFGEGSRLTVL.

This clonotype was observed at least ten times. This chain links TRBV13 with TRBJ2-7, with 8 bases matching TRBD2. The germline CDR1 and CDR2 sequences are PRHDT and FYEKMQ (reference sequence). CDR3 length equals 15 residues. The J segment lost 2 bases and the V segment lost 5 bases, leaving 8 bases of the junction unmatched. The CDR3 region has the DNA TGTGCCAGCAGCCCACAATCCGGGAGGGCCTACGAGCAGTACTTC. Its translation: CASSPQSGRAYEQYF.

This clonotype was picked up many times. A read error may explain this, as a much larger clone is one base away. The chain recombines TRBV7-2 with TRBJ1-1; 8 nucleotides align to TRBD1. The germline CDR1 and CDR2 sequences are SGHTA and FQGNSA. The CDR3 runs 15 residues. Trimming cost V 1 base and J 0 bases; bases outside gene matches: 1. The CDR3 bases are TGTGCCAGCAGCTTAGTGGGACAGGTGAACACTGAAGCTTTCTTT. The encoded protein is CASSLVGQVNTEAFF.

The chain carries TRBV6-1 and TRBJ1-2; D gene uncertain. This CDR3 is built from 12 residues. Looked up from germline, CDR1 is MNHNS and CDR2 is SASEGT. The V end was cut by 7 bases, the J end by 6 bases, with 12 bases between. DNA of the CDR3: TGTGCCAGCACACCCGCTGGCAATGGCTACACCTTC. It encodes CASTPAGNGYTF.

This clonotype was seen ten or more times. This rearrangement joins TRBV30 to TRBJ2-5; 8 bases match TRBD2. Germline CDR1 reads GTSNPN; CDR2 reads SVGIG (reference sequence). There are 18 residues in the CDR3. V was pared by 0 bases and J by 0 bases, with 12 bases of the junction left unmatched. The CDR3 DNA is TGTGCCTGGAGTGTAGGCAGCGGGAGTCCAGCGTACCAAGAGACCCAGTACTTC. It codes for CAWSVGSGSPAYQETQYF.

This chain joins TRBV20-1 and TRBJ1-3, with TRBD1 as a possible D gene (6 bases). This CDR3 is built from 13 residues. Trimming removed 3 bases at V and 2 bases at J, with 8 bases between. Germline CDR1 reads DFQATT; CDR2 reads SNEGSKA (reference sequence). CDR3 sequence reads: CSASKGAGNTIYF. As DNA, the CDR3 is TGCAGTGCTAGTAAGGGGGCTGGAAACACCATATATTTT.

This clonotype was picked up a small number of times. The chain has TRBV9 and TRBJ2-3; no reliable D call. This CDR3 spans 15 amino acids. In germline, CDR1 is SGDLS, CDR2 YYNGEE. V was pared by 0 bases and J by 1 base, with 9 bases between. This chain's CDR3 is CASSVGAIGTDTQYF. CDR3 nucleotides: TGTGCCAGCAGCGTAGGGGCTATCGGCACAGATACGCAGTATTTT.

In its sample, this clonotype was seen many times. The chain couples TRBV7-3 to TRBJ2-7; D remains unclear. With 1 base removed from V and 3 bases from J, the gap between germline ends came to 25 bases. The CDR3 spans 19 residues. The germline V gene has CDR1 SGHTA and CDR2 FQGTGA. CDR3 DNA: TGTGCCAGCAGCTTAAGTTCCCGCCCCAGCCTTATTACGAACTACGAGCAGTACTTC. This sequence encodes CASSLSSRPSLITNYEQYF. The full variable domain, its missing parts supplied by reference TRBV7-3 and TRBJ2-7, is GAGVSQTPSNKVTEKGKYVELRCDPISGHTALYWYRQSLGQGPEFLIYFQGTGAADDSGLPNDRFFAVRPEGSVSTLKIQRTERGDSAVYLCASSLSSRPSLITNYEQYFGPGTRLTVT.

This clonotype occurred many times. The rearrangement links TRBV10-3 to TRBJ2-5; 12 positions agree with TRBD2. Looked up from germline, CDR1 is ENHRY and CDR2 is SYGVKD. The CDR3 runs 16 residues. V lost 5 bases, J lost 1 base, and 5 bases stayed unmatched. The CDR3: CAISPSSGRAQETQYF. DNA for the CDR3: TGTGCCATCAGTCCCTCTAGCGGGAGGGCCCAAGAGACCCAGTACTTC.

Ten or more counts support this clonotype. This CDR3 is CAWSTGGGYEQYF. Here the CDR3 DNA reads TGTGCCTGGAGTACTGGGGGAGGGTACGAGCAGTACTTC. The V call is TRBV30, the J call TRBJ2-7, with 7 bases lining up with TRBD2. The V segment lost 2 bases and the J segment 4 bases; nucleotides outside the gene matches: 5. Germline V gene lookup returns CDR1 GTSNPN and CDR2 SVGIG (reference sequence). The CDR3 is 13 residues long.

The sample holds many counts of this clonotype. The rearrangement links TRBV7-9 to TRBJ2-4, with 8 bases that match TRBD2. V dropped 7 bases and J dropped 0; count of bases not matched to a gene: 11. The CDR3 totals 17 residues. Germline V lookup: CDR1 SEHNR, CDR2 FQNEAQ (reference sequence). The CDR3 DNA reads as TGTGCCAGCACCTTGAGCGGGGGACCGCTAGCCAAAAACATTCAGTACTTC. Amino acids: CASTLSGGPLAKNIQYF.

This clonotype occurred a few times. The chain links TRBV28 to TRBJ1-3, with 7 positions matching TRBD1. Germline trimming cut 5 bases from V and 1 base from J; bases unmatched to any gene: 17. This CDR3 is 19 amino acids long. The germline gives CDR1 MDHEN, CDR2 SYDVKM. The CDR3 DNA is TGTGCCAGCAGTCCCACATTGACAGGGCCCTTGGGATCTGGAAACACCATATATTTT. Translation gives CASSPTLTGPLGSGNTIYF.

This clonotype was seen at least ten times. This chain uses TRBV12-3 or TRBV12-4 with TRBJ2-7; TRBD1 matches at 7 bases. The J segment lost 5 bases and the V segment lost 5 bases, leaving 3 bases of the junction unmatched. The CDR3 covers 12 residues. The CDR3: CASSPQGDEQYF. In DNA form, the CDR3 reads TGTGCCAGCAGTCCTCAGGGGGACGAGCAGTACTTC.

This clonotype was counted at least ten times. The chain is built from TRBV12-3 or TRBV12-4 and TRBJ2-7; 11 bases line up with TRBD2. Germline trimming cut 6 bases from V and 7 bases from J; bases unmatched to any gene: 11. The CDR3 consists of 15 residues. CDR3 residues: CASSRSTSGTWEQYF. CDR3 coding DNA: TGTGCCAGCAGCAGATCGACTAGCGGGACCTGGGAGCAGTACTTC.

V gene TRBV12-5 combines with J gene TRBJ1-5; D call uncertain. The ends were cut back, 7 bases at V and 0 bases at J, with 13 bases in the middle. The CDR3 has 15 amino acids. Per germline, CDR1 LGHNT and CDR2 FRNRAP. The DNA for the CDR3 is TGTGCTAGTGTTTCAAGACGGTATAGCAATCAGCCCCAGCATTTT. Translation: CASVSRRYSNQPQHF.

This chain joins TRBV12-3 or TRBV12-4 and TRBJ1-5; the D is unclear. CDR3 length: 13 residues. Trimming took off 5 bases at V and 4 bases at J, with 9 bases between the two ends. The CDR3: CASSAWENQPQHF. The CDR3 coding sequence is TGTGCCAGCAGTGCTTGGGAAAATCAGCCCCAGCATTTT.